These 2 T cell receptor beta chains share one sample of origin, sequenced in a study of T cell responses to AZD1222 COVID-19 vaccine. The repertoire was sequenced with immunoSEQ multiplex PCR; TCRdb's copy has only in-frame clones and lacks some. The sample yields 120,000 to 150,000 clones, around 94% seen once. The input for sequencing was peripheral blood, taken 28 days after the second AZD1222 dose. These receptors were collected from an adult who received the AZD1222 COVID-19 vaccine.

The V gene is TRBV12-3 or TRBV12-4, the J gene TRBJ1-3; no reliable D call. CDR3 length: 12 amino acids. Trimming left V 5 bases short and J 1 base short, with 3 bases between. The DNA for the CDR3 is TGTGCCAGCAGTATATCTGGAAACACCATATATTTT. This encodes CASSISGNTIYF.

The chain is built from TRBV7-9 and TRBJ1-2; D is undetermined. Germline CDR1 is SEHNR and CDR2 is FQNEAQ (reference sequence). The length of the CDR3 is 17 residues. V dropped 1 base and J dropped 3 bases, with 18 bases sitting between them. DNA for the CDR3: TGTGCCAGCAGCTTAGACGAGGCTAGAGAGCCAGACTATGGCTACACCTTC. Its protein product is CASSLDEAREPDYGYTF.